This T cell receptor (beta chain) was obtained from a study of cytomegalovirus exposure and HLA in healthy donors. The PCR had 60 Vbeta and 13 Jbeta primers. The authors' processing: Unique TCR beta chains totaled about 78 million in a later count, with approximately 10 million of them shared. Profiled with immunoSEQ multiplex PCR; TCRdb holds only in-frame clones, not every one. V, J and clone size were drawn from that table, and D and trimming were deduced from the DNA. The table lists some 130,000 clones, 85% of them singletons. Comment on this clone: The antigen remains unidentified.

The CDR3 spans 12 residues. V gave up 1 base and J gave up 6 bases, with 5 bases separating them. The germline V gene has CDR1 MGHDK and CDR2 SYGVNS. Study findings and constraints: The authors listed over 150 TCR beta chains as cytomegalovirus-associated. A missense DCLRE1C variant was associated with V- and J-gene trimming of TCR beta chains in a later analysis, and an independent cohort replicated the association. When a later analysis was performed, an Asian-associated ancestry cluster reportedly had fewer N-insertions than the roughly 690-donor mean.

The sequence was collected from a woman between 25 and 40 years old in good health and CMV-seropositive. The sequencing input was PBMCs. The V gene is TRBV25-1, the J gene TRBJ2-3; D remains ambiguous. The CDR3 reads CASSESSDTQYF. Here the CDR3 DNA reads TGTGCCAGCAGTGAATCGTCGGATACGCAGTATTTT.